This entry is about one T cell receptor (beta chain). The sample originates from a study of blood T cells in healthy people across ages. CDR3 length equals 16 residues. In germline, CDR1 is MNHEY, CDR2 SVGEGT. V shed 6 bases, J shed 0 bases, and the junction held 10 bases outside the gene matches. Sample-barcoded 5' priming and a J-beta primer mix drove a second PCR of roughly 6 to 12 cycles. TCRdb passed the 5' RACE reads through MiXCR, listing each CDR3 protein once. The sample has about 1.8 million distinct CDR3 sequences; roughly 52% are singletons. This receptor was identified in a woman aged 40 to 55 in good health. The sequenced sample consisted of blood. The chain joins TRBV6-2 or TRBV6-3 to TRBJ2-7, with 8 bases fitting TRBD1. The CDR3 loop is CASRGTVTGASYEQYF. The CDR3 DNA follows: TGTGCCAGCAGAGGAACGGTGACAGGGGCCTCCTACGAGCAGTACTTC.